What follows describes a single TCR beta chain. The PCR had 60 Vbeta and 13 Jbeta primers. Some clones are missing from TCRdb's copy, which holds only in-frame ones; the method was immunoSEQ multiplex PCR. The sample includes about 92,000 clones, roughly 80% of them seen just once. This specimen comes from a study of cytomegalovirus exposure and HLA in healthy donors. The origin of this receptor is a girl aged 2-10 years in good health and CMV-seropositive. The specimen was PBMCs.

CDR3 nucleotide sequence: TGTGCCAGCAGTGAACAGGCCGGGGTCGCTTACGAAAAACTGTTTTTT. This encodes CASSEQAGVAYEKLFF. The V and J genes are TRBV25-1 and TRBJ1-4; D unclear. V was shortened by 2 bases and J by 8 bases, with 18 bases between the two germline ends. The CDR3 consists of 16 residues. Germline CDR1 MGHDK, CDR2 SYGVNS.